Below are 25 T cell receptor beta chains sequenced from a single sample in a study of T cell responses to AZD1222 COVID-19 vaccine. Generated by immunoSEQ multiplex PCR, the TCRdb table keeps only in-frame clones and is missing some. The sample contains about 120,000 clones, approximately 91% of which appear only once. Sequenced material: peripheral blood, taken on day 0 of AZD1222 vaccination. The receptors here all came from an adult in good health.

The chain combines TRBV10-3 with TRBJ1-1; D not certain. The germline gives CDR1 ENHRY, CDR2 SYGVKD. V was pared by 6 bases and J by 0 bases, with 8 bases between. This CDR3 is built from 13 residues. The CDR3 sequence: CAIRLRMNTEAFF. The CDR3 region has the DNA TGTGCCATCAGGCTGAGAATGAACACTGAAGCTTTCTTT.

The chain combines TRBV6-5 with TRBJ2-7, with 7 nucleotides matching TRBD1. This CDR3 spans 13 amino acids. Germline loops: CDR1 MNHEY, CDR2 SVGAGI. Unmatched junction bases numbered 3, after V lost 7 bases and J lost 0 bases. CDR3 DNA sequence: TGTGCCAGCACCGGGACAGTCTCCTACGAGCAGTACTTC. Protein sequence: CASTGTVSYEQYF.

The chain couples TRBV7-2 to TRBJ1-1; D is unclear. Germline assignment: CDR1 SGHTA and CDR2 FQGNSA. This CDR3 region has 14 residues. The V end lost 2 bases, the J end lost 4 bases, and 11 bases lay between the germline ends. CDR3 in amino acids: CASSLPGPATEAFF. The CDR3 DNA is TGTGCCAGCAGCTTACCAGGTCCGGCCACTGAAGCTTTCTTT.

The V call is TRBV29-1, the J call TRBJ2-4; TRBD1 agrees at 7 bases. Germline assignment: CDR1 SQVTM and CDR2 ANQGSEA. The CDR3 contains 13 residues. Germline trimming cut 6 bases from V and 3 bases from J; bases unmatched to any gene: 5. The CDR3 nucleotides are TGCAGCGTAGAACAGGGGATCAAAAACATTCAGTACTTC. Its protein is CSVEQGIKNIQYF.

J is TRBJ1-3 and V is TRBV10-3; tentatively, D is TRBD1 (5 bases). The germline V gene encodes CDR1 ENHRY and CDR2 SYGVKD. Trimming took 3 bases from V and 1 from J, leaving 13 bases between them. CDR3 size: 16 residues. The CDR3 region is CAISDAGRGSGNTIYF. CDR3 coding DNA: TGTGCCATCAGTGATGCGGGGCGAGGGTCTGGAAACACCATATATTTT.

The genes are TRBV30 and TRBJ2-5, with D possibly TRBD2 on 6 matching bases. CDR3 length: 13 residues. Trimming left V 2 bases short and J 2 bases short, with 9 bases between. Germline CDR1 and CDR2: GTSNPN and SVGIG (reference sequence). In DNA, the CDR3 is TGTGCCTGGAGTCCAGGAGGGCAAGAGACCCAGTACTTC. The encoded protein is CAWSPGGQETQYF.

The chain carries TRBV7-9 and TRBJ1-1, with 9 nucleotides matching TRBD1. V trimming: 5 bases; J trimming: 3 bases; junction bases outside the gene matches: 7. CDR1 SEHNR and CDR2 FQNEAQ come from the germline V gene (reference sequence). This CDR3 is 15 amino acids long. CDR3 residues: CASSTTGGGYTEAFF. The CDR3 region has the DNA TGTGCCAGCAGCACAACAGGGGGCGGATACACTGAAGCTTTCTTT.

The chain couples TRBV7-2 to TRBJ2-7; D not resolved. The CDR3 loop spans 14 amino acids. Germline values: CDR1 SGHTA, CDR2 FQGNSA. Trimming stripped 2 bases from V and 1 base from J, with 9 bases between. CDR3 sequence reads: CASSLTVSSYEQYF. The CDR3 nucleotides are TGTGCCAGCAGCTTAACAGTTAGTTCCTACGAGCAGTACTTC.

This sequence joins TRBV30 and TRBJ1-1; 11 bases align to TRBD1. Germline values: CDR1 GTSNPN, CDR2 SVGIG (reference sequence). Germline trimming cut 0 bases from V and 7 bases from J; bases unmatched to any gene: 10. The CDR3 extends over 16 amino acids. CDR3 coding DNA: TGTGCCTGGAGTGTCGGCTTGGGACAGGGGGATTTTGAAGCTTTCTTT. Translation: CAWSVGLGQGDFEAFF.

The chain combines TRBV7-7 with TRBJ2-5, with D maybe TRBD2 (6 bases). The CDR3 is made up of 15 amino acids. The germline gives CDR1 SSHAT, CDR2 FNYEAQ (reference sequence). The V and J ends lost 5 bases and 4 bases respectively, with 17 bases between them. DNA of the CDR3: TGTGCCAGCAGCCCCAGGGACTCAGCGGCAGAGACCCAGTACTTC. Amino acid sequence: CASSPRDSAAETQYF. Variable domain in full (rest from reference TRBV7-7 and TRBJ2-5): GAGVSQSPRYKVTKRGQDVTLRCDPISSHATLYWYQQALGQGPEFLTYFNYEAQPDKSGLPSDRFSAERPEGSISTLTIQRTEQRDSAMYRCASSPRDSAAETQYFGPGTRLLVL.

This chain links TRBV6-5 with TRBJ1-1; perhaps TRBD1 as D (6 bases). Trimming cost V 7 bases and J 11 bases, with 14 bases left between them. Germline CDR1 is MNHEY and CDR2 is SVGAGI. The CDR3 length is 11 residues. CDR3 protein: CASMGARWAFF. DNA of the CDR3: TGTGCCAGCATGGGGGCTCGGTGGGCTTTCTTT.

The genes are TRBV7-3 and TRBJ1-1, with no clear D. Per germline, CDR1 SGHTA and CDR2 FQGTGA. Between the trimmed V and J ends, which lost 1 base and 8 bases, there was a span of 14 bases. This CDR3 contains 14 residues. DNA for the CDR3: TGTGCCAGCAGCTTAAATAAAGGGCAGCAGGAAGCTTTCTTT. Translation gives CASSLNKGQQEAFF.

This clone has only one observation. The chain has TRBV2 and TRBJ1-2; TRBD1 agrees at 7 bases. Germline lookup yields CDR1 SNHLY and CDR2 FYNNEI. The CDR3 is 18 amino acids. Trimming at V came to 7 bases and at J to 5 bases, leaving 22 bases not matched to a gene. The CDR3 reads CASIRVPPMTGSGYGYTF. The CDR3 nucleotides read TGTGCCAGCATCCGGGTCCCTCCGATGACAGGGTCAGGGTATGGCTACACCTTC.

The genes are TRBV5-1 and TRBJ2-1, with D possibly TRBD2 on 5 matching bases. V lost 5 bases, J lost 5 bases, and 20 bases lay in between. Germline V gives CDR1 SGHRS, CDR2 YFSETQ. CDR3 length: 16 residues. CDR3 in amino acids: CASSPLSRLKNNEQFF. Written as DNA, the CDR3 is TGCGCCAGCAGTCCCCTGTCGAGACTAAAAAACAATGAGCAGTTCTTC.

This chain links TRBV30 with TRBJ1-1; D possibly corresponds to TRBD1 (5 bases). The CDR3 is made up of 13 amino acids. Trimming cost V 3 bases and J 1 base, with 9 bases left between them. The germline gives CDR1 GTSNPN, CDR2 SVGIG (reference sequence). The CDR3 DNA follows: TGTGCCTGGAGGCCGGGGGGGAACACTGAAGCTTTCTTT. Translating it yields CAWRPGGNTEAFF.

V is TRBV18 and J is TRBJ1-2; D is unresolved. CDR3 length: 14 residues. V was cut by 3 bases and J by 1 base, with 9 bases left in between. Per germline, CDR1 KGHSH and CDR2 LQKENI. The CDR3 here is CASSPGRNNYGYTF. The CDR3 DNA reads TGTGCCAGCTCACCGGGAAGAAATAACTATGGCTACACCTTC.

The rearrangement links TRBV25-1 to TRBJ1-2; TRBD1 might be the D (6 bases). V gave up 9 bases and J gave up 4 bases, with 12 bases separating them. Germline CDR1 and CDR2: MGHDK and SYGVNS. This CDR3 spans 12 amino acids. CDR3 sequence reads: CASRTGSYGYTF. The DNA for the CDR3 is TGTGCCAGTAGAACAGGGAGCTATGGCTACACCTTC.

The rearrangement links TRBV5-1 to TRBJ1-4; the D gene is possibly TRBD1 (6 bases). The CDR3 sequence is 16 residues long. Germline CDR1 reads SGHRS; CDR2 reads YFSETQ. Trimming stripped 4 bases from V and 0 bases from J, with 13 bases between. CDR3 residues: CASSGGTLTTNEKLFF. The CDR3 DNA reads as TGCGCCAGCAGCGGGGGGACACTAACAACTAATGAAAAACTGTTTTTT.

This chain uses TRBV6-1 with TRBJ1-2; 8 bases map to TRBD1. The CDR3 is made up of 20 amino acids. Germline CDR1 reads MNHNS; CDR2 reads SASEGT. V was clipped by 0 bases and J by 8 bases; unmatched bases: 23. The CDR3 DNA follows: TGTGCCAGCAGTGAAGCAAGGAGAGGGCAGGGGGCGATTTACCGTGGAGGCTACACCTTC. Residues: CASSEARRGQGAIYRGGYTF.

The chain is built from TRBV21-1 and TRBJ2-7; the D call in the table, TRBD2, was not verified against the DNA. TRBV21-1 is a documented pseudogene. The CDR3 loop spans 11 amino acids. The DNA of the CDR3 is TGTGCCAGCACCCCCCGTAATCAGCAGTACTTC. Amino acids: CASTPRNQQYF.

This clone was counted between two and nine times. The CDR3 reads CASKGSAPMNTEAFF. The CDR3 DNA is TGTGCCAGCAAAGGGTCAGCCCCGATGAACACTGAAGCTTTCTTT. The V gene is TRBV27, the J gene TRBJ1-1; no clear D gene. Germline CDR1 is MNHEY and CDR2 is SMNVEV (reference sequence). V lost 7 bases and J lost 0, with 15 bases in between. This CDR3 is built from 15 residues.

The chain uses TRBV7-9 and TRBJ1-2, with D unresolved. The CDR3 spans 12 residues. V lost 3 bases, J lost 10 bases, and 12 bases lay in between. Germline V gives CDR1 SEHNR, CDR2 FQNEAQ (reference sequence). The CDR3 sequence is CASSFALGTYTF. The CDR3 DNA sequence: TGTGCCAGCAGCTTCGCTTTGGGAACCTACACCTTC.

CDR3 sequence: CASRLGTDTQYF. DNA of the CDR3: TGTGCCAGTAGGCTCGGCACAGATACGCAGTATTTT. The rearrangement joins TRBV19 to TRBJ2-3; no definite D call. In germline, CDR1 is LNHDA, CDR2 SQIVND (reference sequence). The V and J ends lost 6 bases and 1 base respectively, with 5 bases between them. The CDR3 consists of 12 residues.

The chain carries TRBV12-3 or TRBV12-4 and TRBJ2-7; the D gene could be TRBD1 or TRBD2 (5 bases each). V was clipped by 3 bases and J by 2 bases, with 8 bases between them. CDR3 length equals 13 residues. In nucleotides, the CDR3 is TGTGCCAGCAGTTTGGGGGAGACCTACGAGCAGTACTTC. Translation: CASSLGETYEQYF.

This clone is a singleton in its sample. V gene TRBV19 combines with J gene TRBJ1-3, with TRBD1 matching over 8 bases. Germline V gene lookup returns CDR1 LNHDA and CDR2 SQIVND (reference sequence). J gave up 2 bases and V 5 bases, and 8 bases lay outside the gene matches. This CDR3 has 16 amino acids. The DNA for the CDR3 is TGTGCCAGTAGTCTAACCGGGACAGGAGCTGGAAACACCATATATTTT. This codes for CASSLTGTGAGNTIYF.